A selection of T cell receptor beta chains follows, all from one sample in a study of beta chain features in type 1 diabetes. Assay: immunoSEQ multiplex PCR; the TCRdb copy retains only in-frame clones and omits some. The profile covers almost 250,000 clones, with 13% to 15% appearing a single time and about 0.027% taken by the ten largest. Sequencing was performed on naive CD4+ T cells from blood. These receptors originate from a middle-aged woman in good health. Both conserved end residues are part of each CDR3. The D gene is left open where the match is weak. A row's size may be missing; if present it is once, few, many or a size class.

CDR3nt | CDR3aa | j_gene | d_gene | v_gene | abundance
TGCAGCGTCCCAGACAGGGGGCTAAACGGAATGAACACTGAAGCTTTCTTT | CSVPDRGLNGMNTEAFF | TRBJ1-1 | TRBD1 | TRBV29-1 | -
TGTGCCAGCAGCCCTTCCCCGGGAAACACCATATATTTT | CASSPSPGNTIYF | TRBJ1-3 | - | TRBV9 | few
TGTGCCAGCAGCTTTAGACAGGGGGCCACTGAAGCTTTCTTT | CASSFRQGATEAFF | TRBJ1-1 | TRBD1 | TRBV7-2 | few
TGTGCCAGCAGCTTAGTCGGACAGCCCCCGACCCAGTACTTC | CASSLVGQPPTQYF | TRBJ2-5 | - | TRBV7-9 | -
TGTGCCAGCAGCTTGCCAGGGCTCACTGGGGCCAACGTCCTGACTTTC | CASSLPGLTGANVLTF | TRBJ2-6 | - | TRBV5-4 | few
TGTGCCAGCAGTGAAGAAAGCGGGGGGGCTCTTCAATCTCGGTACTTC | CASSEESGGALQSRYF | TRBJ2-7 | TRBD2 | TRBV2 | -
TGTGCCAGCAGCGCGAGGGGAGGGGTCCAGTCCTACGAGCAGTACTTC | CASSARGGVQSYEQYF | TRBJ2-7 | TRBD2 | TRBV7-6 | -
TGCGCCAGCAGCTCAGGGACAGATCAGCCCCAGCATTTT | CASSSGTDQPQHF | TRBJ1-5 | TRBD1 | TRBV5-1 | -
TGTGCCAGCAGCTCAGCGGGGGGGGTCACCGGGGAGCTGTTTTTT | CASSSAGGVTGELFF | TRBJ2-2 | TRBD2 | TRBV9 | few
TGTGCCAGCAGTGAATACCCGGGACAGGGGGCTGTGAACACTGAAGCTTTCTTT | CASSEYPGQGAVNTEAFF | TRBJ1-1 | TRBD1 | TRBV25-1 | -
TGTGCCAGCTCACCCGGAAGCGAGGGTGGAACCTTC | CASSPGSEGGTF | TRBJ1-2 | - | TRBV18 | few
TGTGCCAGCAGCCCGAAGAGCTCCTATAATTCACCCCTCCACTTT | CASSPKSSYNSPLHF | TRBJ1-6 | - | TRBV9 | few
TGCAGCGCACCCCAAGCGGGGGGGCCCCCAGATACGCAGTATTTT | CSAPQAGGPPDTQYF | TRBJ2-3 | TRBD2 | TRBV29-1 | -
TGTGCCAGCAGTGAATTGGCAGGCTCCTACGAGCAGTACTTC | CASSELAGSYEQYF | TRBJ2-7 | - | TRBV25-1 | -
TGTGCCAGCAGCTCTACTAGCGGGGGGGTTTACAATGAGCAGTTCTTC | CASSSTSGGVYNEQFF | TRBJ2-1 | TRBD2 | TRBV7-8 | -
TGTGCCAGCAGCTTGGGGACAGGGGTACTGATTAGCTCCTACAATGAGCAGTTCTTC | CASSLGTGVLISSYNEQFF | TRBJ2-1 | TRBD1 | TRBV5-4 | -
TGTGCCAGCAGCTTCAGGACATTTTGGGGTGGACAAGAGACCCAGTACTTC | CASSFRTFWGGQETQYF | TRBJ2-5 | - | TRBV11-2 | -
TGTGCCAGCAGCCCAAAAGAGACCCAGTACTTC | CASSPKETQYF | TRBJ2-5 | - | TRBV7-2 | many
TGCGCCAGCAGCCCGGGCGGGACGGCGACCATACCCCTCCACTTT | CASSPGGTATIPLHF | TRBJ1-6 | - | TRBV5-1 | -
TGTGCCAGCAGCGCCGGACAGAACACCGGGGAGCTGTTTTTT | CASSAGQNTGELFF | TRBJ2-2 | - | TRBV11-2 | few
TGTGCCAGCACTCCGGGACAAAGAACAGATACGCAGTATTTT | CASTPGQRTDTQYF | TRBJ2-3 | - | TRBV2 | -
TGTGCCAGCTCACCACAGCAAGGGACTAGCGGGCCATACGAGCAGTACTTC | CASSPQQGTSGPYEQYF | TRBJ2-7 | TRBD2 | TRBV18 | few
TGTGCCAGCGATGGAGGGAACAATCAGCCCCAGCATTTT | CASDGGNNQPQHF | TRBJ1-5 | - | TRBV2 | -
TGTGCCAGTAGTATCGGGCGGGGCGCGCAGTATTTT | CASSIGRGAQYF | TRBJ2-3 | - | TRBV19 | many
TGTGCCAGCAGTGAAGCGGGGTCCTACAATGAGCAGTTCTTC | CASSEAGSYNEQFF | TRBJ2-1 | - | TRBV25-1 | -
TGTGCCAGCAGCTCCCGGGATTCCTCCCGCACAGATACGCAGTATTTT | CASSSRDSSRTDTQYF | TRBJ2-3 | - | TRBV13 | few
TGTGCCAGCAGTTCGCGGGGGGTCACAGATACGCAGTATTTT | CASSSRGVTDTQYF | TRBJ2-3 | TRBD2 | TRBV6-5 | once
TGTGCCAGCAGCTTGGTCGGGGGGGAGGACATCGGGGAGCTGTTTTTT | CASSLVGGEDIGELFF | TRBJ2-2 | TRBD2 | TRBV5-6 | -
TGTGCCAGCAGCCTCAGGACAGGGCTGAATTCACCCCTCCACTTT | CASSLRTGLNSPLHF | TRBJ1-6 | TRBD1 | TRBV14 | -
TGTGCCAGTAGTCCCAGCTCCGGGACTACAATATCCGGGGAGCTGTTTTTT | CASSPSSGTTISGELFF | TRBJ2-2 | TRBD2 | TRBV19 | -
TGTGCCAGTCTCACCTGGGGGGAGACCGGGGAGCTGTTTTTT | CASLTWGETGELFF | TRBJ2-2 | - | TRBV19 | few
TGCGCCAGCAGCGACCCCAGGGGGCAAGAGACCCAGTACTTC | CASSDPRGQETQYF | TRBJ2-5 | TRBD1 | TRBV5-1 | few
TGTGCCAGCAGCCGTGAGAGGTCAAGCACTGAAGCTTTCTTT | CASSRERSSTEAFF | TRBJ1-1 | - | TRBV5-6 | few
TGTGCCAGTACCTCATCCCAGGGGGCGGCCGAGCAGTACTTC | CASTSSQGAAEQYF | TRBJ2-7 | TRBD1 | TRBV19 | -
TGTGCCAGCAGGTTCCCAGGAGGTATCACTGAAGCTTTCTTT | CASRFPGGITEAFF | TRBJ1-1 | - | TRBV6-5 | -
TGTGCCAGCAGTGACTTTGGAGGGACCGGGGAGCTGTTTTTT | CASSDFGGTGELFF | TRBJ2-2 | - | TRBV6-4 | -
TGCGCCAGCAGCTTGGCAGGGTTCAGTGAGCAGTTCTTC | CASSLAGFSEQFF | TRBJ2-1 | - | TRBV5-1 | -
TGCGCCAGCAGCTCTATAGCGGGGCGGAAGACCCAGTACTTC | CASSSIAGRKTQYF | TRBJ2-5 | TRBD2 | TRBV5-1 | -
TGTGCCAGCAGCTTAGCTCAGGGTCTGAACTACGAGCAGTACTTC | CASSLAQGLNYEQYF | TRBJ2-7 | - | TRBV7-8 | few
TGTGCCAGCAGCAAAGGCTTCAGGGAACGCTACGAGCAGTACTTC | CASSKGFRERYEQYF | TRBJ2-7 | - | TRBV21-1 | few